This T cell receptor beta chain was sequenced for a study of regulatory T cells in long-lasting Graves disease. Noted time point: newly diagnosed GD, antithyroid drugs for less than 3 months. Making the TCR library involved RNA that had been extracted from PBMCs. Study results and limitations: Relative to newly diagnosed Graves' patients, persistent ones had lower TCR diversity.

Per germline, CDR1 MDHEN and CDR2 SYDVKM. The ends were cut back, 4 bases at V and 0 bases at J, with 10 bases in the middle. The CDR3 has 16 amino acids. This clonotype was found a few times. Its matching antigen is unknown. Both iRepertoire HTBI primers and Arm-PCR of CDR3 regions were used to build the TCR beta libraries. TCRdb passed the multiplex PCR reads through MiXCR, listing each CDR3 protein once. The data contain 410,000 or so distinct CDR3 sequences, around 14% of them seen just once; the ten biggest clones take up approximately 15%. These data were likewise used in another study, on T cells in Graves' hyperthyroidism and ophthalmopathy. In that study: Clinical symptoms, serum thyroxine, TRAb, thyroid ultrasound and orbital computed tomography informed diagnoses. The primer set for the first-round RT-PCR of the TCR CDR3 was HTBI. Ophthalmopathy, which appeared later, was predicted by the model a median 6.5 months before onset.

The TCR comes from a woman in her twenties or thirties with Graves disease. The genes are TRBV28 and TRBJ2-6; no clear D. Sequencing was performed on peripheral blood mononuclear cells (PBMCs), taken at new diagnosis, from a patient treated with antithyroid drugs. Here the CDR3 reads CASSSGLHSGANVLTF. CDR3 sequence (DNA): TGTGCCAGCAGTTCTGGTCTTCACTCTGGGGCCAACGTCCTGACTTTC.